Listed here are 29 T cell receptor beta chains from one sample, sequenced in a study of T cell responses to AZD1222 COVID-19 vaccine. Produced via immunoSEQ multiplex PCR; TCRdb's table is partial and in-frame only. The table shows roughly 150,000 clones, with more than 85% occurring only once. The input for sequencing was peripheral blood, taken 28 days after the second AZD1222 dose. The source is an adult who received the AZD1222 COVID-19 vaccine.

This chain uses TRBV27 with TRBJ1-6; tentatively, D is TRBD1 (5 bases). The CDR3 spans 16 residues. V lost 3 bases and J lost 6, with 15 bases in between. CDR1 MNHEY and CDR2 SMNVEV come from the germline V gene (reference sequence). The CDR3 DNA reads TGTGCCAGCAGTTTCTCAGCAGGGTGGACTAATTCACCCCTCCACTTT. It translates to CASSFSAGWTNSPLHF.

A few counts support this clone. The chain combines TRBV6-1 with TRBJ1-5; the D is unclear. Germline CDR1 is MNHNS and CDR2 is SASEGT. This CDR3 is built from 16 residues. V lost 2 bases to trimming and J lost 0 bases, with 11 bases between them. The CDR3 DNA reads TGTGCCAGCAGTGAAACCTGGCAGGCTAGCAATCAGCCCCAGCATTTT. As protein: CASSETWQASNQPQHF.

The rearrangement joins TRBV19 to TRBJ2-2, with 15 bases that match TRBD2. Germline trimming cut 3 bases from V and 6 bases from J; bases unmatched to any gene: 2. The CDR3 runs to 16 residues. The germline V gene has CDR1 LNHDA and CDR2 SQIVND (reference sequence). The DNA for the CDR3 is TGTGCCAGTAGTATCCGGACTAGCGGGAGGGCCGGGGAGCTGTTTTTT. Translating it yields CASSIRTSGRAGELFF.

The rearrangement uses TRBV7-2 and TRBJ1-2; D is unresolved. V was pared by 1 base and J by 4 bases, with 13 bases between. The CDR3 spans 15 residues. Germline-derived CDR1 and CDR2 are SGHTA and FQGNSA. The CDR3 bases are TGTGCCAGCAGCTTAGGGGGAGAGGGATTCTATGGCTACACCTTC. Protein product: CASSLGGEGFYGYTF.

V and J are TRBV6-5 and TRBJ1-2, with 7 bases matching TRBD1. Germline assignment: CDR1 MNHEY and CDR2 SVGAGI. This CDR3 region has 14 residues. With 6 bases clipped from V and 3 bases from J, the junction kept 7 bases outside the gene matches. CDR3: CASRRQGQYYGYTF. The CDR3 region has the DNA TGTGCCAGCAGACGACAGGGACAGTACTATGGCTACACCTTC.

The chain recombines TRBV19 with TRBJ1-2; TRBD1 matches 8 bases. From germline, CDR1 is LNHDA and CDR2 SQIVND (reference sequence). V lost 1 base to trimming and J lost 4 bases; unmatched junction nucleotides: 11. The CDR3 length is 17 residues. CDR3 in DNA: TGTGCCAGTAGTATAGTGGGGGGCCTTGGACAGGGCTATGGCTACACCTTC. It encodes CASSIVGGLGQGYGYTF. The full variable domain, rest sourced from reference TRBV19 and TRBJ1-2, is DGGITQSPKYLFRKEGQNVTLSCEQNLNHDAMYWYRQDPGQGLRLIYYSQIVNDFQKGDIAEGYSVSREKKESFPLTVTSAQKNPTAFYLCASSIVGGLGQGYGYTFGSGTRLTVV.

The CDR3 DNA is TGTGCCAGCAGCATACAATACAAAGGATCACCCCTCCACTTT. This encodes CASSIQYKGSPLHF. The J gene is TRBJ1-6, the V gene TRBV13, with D uncertain. CDR1 and CDR2 (germline): PRHDT, FYEKMQ (reference sequence). CDR3 length: 14 residues. Deletions cut 5 bases from V and 10 bases from J, with 15 bases between.

CDR3 sequence: CASSKEKREDYGYTF. CDR3 nucleotides: TGTGCCAGCAGCAAGGAAAAAAGGGAGGACTATGGCTACACCTTC. The chain recombines TRBV21-1 with TRBJ1-2. TRBV21-1 is a pseudogene segment. This CDR3 comprises 15 residues.

This clone was counted between two and nine times. The J gene is TRBJ2-7, the V gene TRBV5-4; D may correspond to TRBD1 or TRBD2 (6 bases each). CDR3 length equals 15 residues. Germline V gene data show CDR1 as SGHNT and CDR2 as YYREEE (reference sequence). Trimming stripped 4 bases from V and 1 base from J, with 15 bases between. CDR3 nucleotide sequence: TGTGCCAGCAGCATCGGACAAGGGGGGTCCTACGAGCAGTACTTC. Protein sequence: CASSIGQGGSYEQYF. Complete variable domain (other parts from reference TRBV5-4 and TRBJ2-7): ETGVTQSPTHLIKTRGQQVTLRCSSQSGHNTVSWYQQALGQGPQFIFQYYREEENGRGNFPPRFSGLQFPNYSSELNVNALELDDSALYLCASSIGQGGSYEQYFGPGTRLTVT.

This clone is a singleton in its sample. This CDR3 is CAISDGTVGTQYF. In DNA form, the CDR3 reads TGTGCCATCAGTGACGGGACAGTGGGGACGCAGTATTTT. The chain recombines TRBV10-3 with TRBJ2-3; TRBD1 matches at 7 bases. The CDR3 totals 13 residues. Germline assignment: CDR1 ENHRY and CDR2 SYGVKD. Trimming removed 3 bases from V and 9 bases from J; junction bases left unmatched: 6.

V usage is TRBV30 and J usage is TRBJ1-1; D is undetermined. Trimming took off 4 bases at V and 0 bases at J, with 9 bases between the two ends. This CDR3 region has 13 residues. Germline V gene sequence: CDR1 GTSNPN, CDR2 SVGIG (reference sequence). CDR3 region: CAWNNGMNTEAFF. The DNA for the CDR3 is TGTGCCTGGAATAACGGGATGAACACTGAAGCTTTCTTT.

The chain uses TRBV7-7 and TRBJ2-1, with TRBD2 matching 12 bases. The CDR3 has 15 residues. The trim removed 5 bases at V and 3 bases at J, leaving 2 bases unmatched. Germline assignment: CDR1 SSHAT and CDR2 FNYEAQ (reference sequence). The CDR3 loop reads CASSRTSGDYNEQFF. As DNA, the CDR3 is TGTGCCAGCAGCCGGACTAGCGGGGACTACAATGAGCAGTTCTTC.

In DNA, the CDR3 is TGTGCCAGCGCCCGGGACAGGGTTAACACCGGGGAGCTGTTTTTT. Residues: CASARDRVNTGELFF. The chain combines TRBV27 with TRBJ2-2; TRBD1 matches 9 bases. Trimming took 8 bases from V and 2 from J; bases not matched to a gene: 6. This CDR3 spans 15 amino acids. Looked up from germline, CDR1 is MNHEY and CDR2 is SMNVEV (reference sequence).

This clone was picked up one time. The chain recombines TRBV24-1 with TRBJ1-5; no clear D gene. Germline CDR1 and CDR2: KGHDR and SFDVKD. V was pared by 5 bases and J by 9 bases, with 10 bases between. CDR3 length: 12 residues. CDR3 nucleotides: TGTGCCACCAGTGCCCCGGGTGGGCCCCAGCATTTT. This encodes CATSAPGGPQHF.

This clone showed up just once. The identical CDR3 is also encoded by other nucleotide sequences in the sample. The V call is TRBV19, the J call TRBJ1-1; 7 bases are a match to TRBD1. CDR3 length: 14 amino acids. CDR1 and CDR2 from the germline V gene are LNHDA and SQIVND (reference sequence). V dropped 6 bases and J dropped 1; count of bases not matched to a gene: 5. The CDR3 bases are TGTGCCAGTAGGAGACAGGGACCGAACACTGAAGCTTTCTTT. It specifies CASRRQGPNTEAFF.

V gene TRBV6-2 or TRBV6-3 combines with J gene TRBJ2-2; D is unclear. The V end lost 6 bases, the J end lost 6 bases, and 8 bases lay between the germline ends. The CDR3 length is 12 residues. CDR1 MNHEY and CDR2 SVGEGT come from the germline V gene. CDR3 amino acids: CASSGPPGELFF. DNA for the CDR3: TGTGCCAGCAGCGGCCCACCCGGGGAGCTGTTTTTT.

As for this clone: At the DNA level, this CDR3 is encoded by other sequences in the same sample as well. The genes are TRBV30 and TRBJ1-3; TRBD1 aligns across 7 bases. Losses at the gene ends were 2 bases for V and 0 bases for J; bases not matched to a gene: 1. This CDR3 comprises 14 residues. Germline V gives CDR1 GTSNPN, CDR2 SVGIG (reference sequence). The CDR3 nucleotides read TGTGCCTGGAGTAGGGACAGCTCTGGAAACACCATATATTTT. This sequence encodes CAWSRDSSGNTIYF.

V gene TRBV13 combines with J gene TRBJ1-1; D is ambiguous. CDR3 length equals 12 residues. V lost 5 bases and J lost 7, with 11 bases in between. CDR1 is PRHDT, CDR2 FYEKMQ, per germline (reference sequence). In nucleotides, the CDR3 is TGTGCCAGCAGCCCACAAGGACTTGAAGCTTTCTTT. It specifies CASSPQGLEAFF.

This chain connects TRBV5-6 to TRBJ2-3, with TRBD1 identical over 7 bases. CDR1 and CDR2 from the germline V gene are SGHDT and YYEEEE. CDR3 length equals 14 residues. V lost 5 bases, J lost 4 bases, and 7 bases stayed unmatched. CDR3 nucleotides: TGTGCCAGCAGTTCAGGGGGTTGGTCAGATACGCAGTATTTT. Residues: CASSSGGWSDTQYF. Full variable domain (remainder filled in from reference TRBV5-6 and TRBJ2-3): DAGVTQSPTHLIKTRGQQVTLRCSPKSGHDTVSWYQQALGQGPQFIFQYYEEEERQRGNFPDRFSGHQFPNYSSELNVNALLLGDSALYLCASSSGGWSDTQYFGPGTRLTVL.

The chain carries TRBV5-4 and TRBJ1-2; 7 bases align to TRBD1. The CDR3 loop spans 13 amino acids. V shed 5 bases and J 4 bases; nucleotides not matched to a gene: 5. The germline CDR1 and CDR2 sequences are SGHNT and YYREEE (reference sequence). The CDR3 DNA reads TGTGCCAGCAGACCAACAGGGGTCTATGGCTACACCTTC. It specifies CASRPTGVYGYTF.

The V gene is TRBV7-2, the J gene TRBJ2-3; a weak D match, TRBD1 (5 bases). Germline CDR1 and CDR2: SGHTA and FQGNSA. This CDR3 contains 16 residues. V was trimmed by 2 bases and J by 2 bases, leaving 14 bases between them. The CDR3 loop is CASSLTPGPPTDTQYF. The CDR3 bases are TGTGCCAGCAGCTTAACTCCAGGGCCACCCACAGATACGCAGTATTTT.

The V call is TRBV5-6, the J call TRBJ2-1; D is possibly TRBD1 (6 bases). Germline CDR1 and CDR2: SGHDT and YYEEEE. Trimming cost V 7 bases and J 7 bases, with 9 bases left between them. The CDR3 consists of 11 residues. CDR3 residues: CASGTGNEQFF. CDR3 nucleotides: TGTGCCAGCGGCACAGGGAATGAGCAGTTCTTC.

The V gene is TRBV9, the J gene TRBJ1-2; TRBD1 matches 10 bases. The V gene end was trimmed by 2 bases and the J gene end by 4 bases; junction bases not matched to a gene: 8. The CDR3 is 16 amino acids. CDR1 SGDLS and CDR2 YYNGEE come from the germline V gene. The CDR3 DNA sequence: TGTGCCAGCAGCGTCCAAAGGACAGGGGGGAGCTATGGCTACACCTTC. Protein product: CASSVQRTGGSYGYTF.

This clone was detected once. This rearrangement joins TRBV7-8 to TRBJ2-6; TRBD1 is a possible D gene (5 bases). The CDR3 consists of 15 residues. Germline CDR1 SGHVS, CDR2 FQNEAQ. V lost 2 bases, J lost 6 bases, and 11 bases lay in between. Here the CDR3 DNA reads TGTGCCAGCAGCTTAAGGGGCGGAATGGCCAACGTCCTGACTTTC. Residues: CASSLRGGMANVLTF.

V is TRBV25-1 and J is TRBJ1-2; TRBD1 might be the D (6 bases). Germline loops: CDR1 MGHDK, CDR2 SYGVNS. This CDR3 spans 13 amino acids. V lost 4 bases to trimming and J lost 4 bases, with 10 bases between them. The CDR3 DNA reads TGTGCCAGCAGTGGACAGGACCTCTATGGCTACACCTTC. Its protein is CASSGQDLYGYTF.

This chain links TRBV18 with TRBJ1-2, with unresolved D. V shed 5 bases and J shed 7 bases, with 17 bases lying between them. The length of the CDR3 is 14 residues. Germline values: CDR1 KGHSH, CDR2 LQKENI. The CDR3 sequence: CASSERAEGGGYTF. For the CDR3, the DNA is TGTGCCAGCTCAGAACGCGCGGAGGGTGGTGGCTACACCTTC.

The gene calls are TRBV29-1 and TRBJ2-1; D is possibly TRBD1 (7 bases). V was clipped by 4 bases and J by 2 bases, with 15 bases between them. CDR3 length: 15 amino acids. The germline gives CDR1 SQVTM, CDR2 ANQGSEA. CDR3 protein: CSVVYAGQTYNEQFF. The CDR3 nucleotides read TGCAGCGTTGTTTATGCGGGACAGACCTACAATGAGCAGTTCTTC.

V usage is TRBV7-9 and J usage is TRBJ2-5, with D unresolved. CDR3 size: 14 residues. The germline gives CDR1 SEHNR, CDR2 FQNEAQ (reference sequence). V lost 4 bases, J lost 4 bases, and 13 bases lay in between. DNA for the CDR3: TGTGCCAGCAGCTCCAGGACCTTGGGAGAGACCCAGTACTTC. It codes for CASSSRTLGETQYF.

This chain connects TRBV4-1 to TRBJ2-1; 16 bases fit TRBD2. CDR3 length: 18 amino acids. The V and J ends lost 4 bases and 3 bases, in that order; junction bases with no gene match: 6. The V gene's germline CDR1 is MGHRA and CDR2 YSYEKL. CDR3: CASSRGLAGGLNYNEQFF. DNA for the CDR3: TGCGCCAGCAGCCGGGGACTAGCGGGAGGGTTAAACTACAATGAGCAGTTCTTC.